Shown below are 26 T cell receptor beta chains from a single sample sequenced in a study of vaccination and CD4 T cells after COVID-19. Treatment noted: roughly 10-day PBMC culture with coronavirus spike peptide pools or control peptides (ViraFEST assay). Their specific antigens are unknown. Sequencing of cultured CD4+ T cell DNA used the Oncomine TCR Beta short-read assay. TCRdb analysed the PCR reads with MiXCR anew, one entry per CDR3 protein. This table has roughly 4,500 distinct CDR3 sequences, around a fifth appearing once. The sample taken for sequencing was CD4+ T cells from blood, cultured in vitro. The receptors come from a human donor who had recovered from COVID-19.

The chain has TRBV5-1 and TRBJ1-2, with 7 bases that match TRBD1. The CDR3 extends over 15 amino acids. Germline CDR1 is SGHRS and CDR2 is YFSETQ. V lost 0 bases and J lost 7; bases outside the gene matches: 9. In DNA form, the CDR3 reads TGCGCCAGCAGCTTGGGCGACAGGGCGGGGGCTGGCTACACCTTC. As protein: CASSLGDRAGAGYTF.

This clonotype was detected a few times. The chain recombines TRBV7-9 with TRBJ1-1; D is perhaps TRBD1 (6 bases). V shed 5 bases and J shed 1 base, with 17 bases lying between them. The CDR3 contains 16 residues. From germline, CDR1 is SEHNR and CDR2 FQNEAQ (reference sequence). The DNA for the CDR3 is TGTGCCAGCAGCCCGAAAGGGACACAAGCGAACACTGAAGCTTTCTTT. It is translated as CASSPKGTQANTEAFF.

This sequence joins TRBV10-3 and TRBJ2-1; D possibly matches TRBD1 or TRBD2 (7 bases each). The germline V gene encodes CDR1 ENHRY and CDR2 SYGVKD. V dropped 4 bases and J dropped 6 bases, with 16 bases sitting between them. The CDR3 has 15 amino acids. DNA of the CDR3: TGTGCCATCAGTGGCCCAGGGGGGGATTTCAATGAGCAGTTCTTC. This codes for CAISGPGGDFNEQFF.

This clonotype ranks as medium-sized. This sequence joins TRBV20-1 and TRBJ1-5; D is perhaps TRBD1 (5 bases). Germline-derived CDR1 and CDR2 are DFQATT and SNEGSKA (reference sequence). Trimming pared 6 bases from V and 0 bases from J, leaving 15 bases between. The CDR3 is 15 residues long. The CDR3 bases are TGCAGTGCCAGGAAGTCAGGGTTTAGCAATCAGCCCCAGCATTTT. It encodes CSARKSGFSNQPQHF.

This clonotype was picked up a small number of times. V usage is TRBV6-1 and J usage is TRBJ2-7; tentative D call: TRBD1 (6 bases). The V gene lost 6 bases and the J gene lost 2 bases, with 32 bases spanning the gap. This CDR3 comprises 20 residues. The germline gives CDR1 MNHNS, CDR2 SASEGT. The CDR3 nucleotides read TGTGCCAGCAGGCTCAGGGGAAACGGGGTAATACGAAGGGGTACCTACGAGCAGTACTTC. As protein: CASRLRGNGVIRRGTYEQYF.

The V gene is TRBV4-1, the J gene TRBJ2-5, with a possible D match to TRBD2 (5 bases). The CDR3 has 11 amino acids. Germline V CDR1 and CDR2: MGHRA, YSYEKL. Trimming left V 8 bases short and J 5 bases short, with 9 bases between. CDR3 region: CASREGETQYF. The CDR3 coding sequence is TGCGCCAGCCGGGAAGGGGAGACCCAGTACTTC.

By its share, this clonotype is medium-sized. This rearrangement joins TRBV6-5 to TRBJ2-1, with 13 nucleotides matching TRBD2. The CDR3 length is 16 residues. Germline CDR1 MNHEY, CDR2 SVGAGI. V dropped 2 bases and J dropped 6; count of bases not matched to a gene: 4. CDR3 protein: CASSYGTSGALNEQFF. The CDR3 nucleotides read TGTGCCAGCAGTTACGGGACTAGCGGGGCCCTCAATGAGCAGTTCTTC.

The CDR3 sequence: CASRRDPGTEAFF. CDR3 in DNA: TGTGCCAGTAGAAGGGATCCGGGCACTGAAGCTTTCTTT. This chain links TRBV19 with TRBJ1-1; D not resolved. From germline, CDR1 is LNHDA and CDR2 SQIVND (reference sequence). The CDR3 is made up of 13 amino acids. V was shortened by 6 bases and J by 4 bases, with 12 bases between the two germline ends. Looking up the rest from reference TRBV19 and TRBJ1-1 gives the full variable domain: DGGITQSPKYLFRKEGQNVTLSCEQNLNHDAMYWYRQDPGQGLRLIYYSQIVNDFQKGDIAEGYSVSREKKESFPLTVTSAQKNPTAFYLCASRRDPGTEAFFGQGTRLTVV.

By proportion, this clonotype is large (0.1 to 1%). The chain combines TRBV19 with TRBJ2-5, with D maybe TRBD2 (6 bases). Germline V gene sequence: CDR1 LNHDA, CDR2 SQIVND (reference sequence). The germline V and J ends were trimmed by 3 bases and 2 bases, with 10 bases remaining between them. The CDR3 is made up of 14 amino acids. CDR3 region: CASSMRTTQETQYF. CDR3 coding DNA: TGTGCCAGTAGTATGCGGACTACACAAGAGACCCAGTACTTC.

V and J are TRBV10-3 and TRBJ1-2, with 7 positions matching TRBD1. CDR1 and CDR2 from the germline V gene are ENHRY and SYGVKD. J was trimmed by 0 bases and V by 10 bases; bases with no gene match: 20. The length of the CDR3 is 18 residues. CDR3 bases: TGTGCCACCACCAGGGGGTCCTCTCAGTACGGTCCTAACTATGGCTACACCTTC. Its protein is CATTRGSSQYGPNYGYTF.

The chain joins TRBV2 to TRBJ1-3, with D unresolved. The CDR3 totals 14 residues. The V gene's germline CDR1 is SNHLY and CDR2 FYNNEI. Between the trimmed V and J ends, which lost 0 bases and 4 bases, there was a span of 7 bases. CDR3 in amino acids: CASSEALVGNTIYF. The CDR3 DNA is TGTGCCAGCAGTGAAGCGCTTGTCGGAAACACCATATATTTT.

This clonotype was counted only a few times. The chain recombines TRBV12-5 with TRBJ2-3, with no clear D. The CDR3 loop spans 13 amino acids. V lost 2 bases to trimming and J lost 2 bases, with 5 bases between them. The germline CDR1 and CDR2 sequences are LGHNT and FRNRAP. CDR3 loop: CASGLILTDTQYF. The CDR3 coding sequence is TGTGCTAGTGGTTTGATCCTCACAGATACGCAGTATTTT.

This clonotype is categorized as large (0.1 to 1%). The rearrangement joins TRBV6-5 to TRBJ2-3; D is undetermined. Germline V gene data show CDR1 as MNHEY and CDR2 as SVGAGI. CDR3 length: 11 residues. V lost 2 bases and J 7 bases, leaving 4 bases between the germline ends. The CDR3 reads CASSYGNTQYF. The CDR3 DNA follows: TGTGCCAGCAGTTACGGGAATACGCAGTATTTT.

The chain joins TRBV7-9 to TRBJ2-7; a weak D match, TRBD2 (5 bases). With 5 bases removed from V and 2 bases from J, the gap between germline ends came to 10 bases. This CDR3 spans 13 amino acids. Per the germline V gene, CDR1 is SEHNR and CDR2 is FQNEAQ (reference sequence). The CDR3 DNA sequence: TGTGCCAGCAGCAGGAGCGGCCCCTACGAGCAGTACTTC. It codes for CASSRSGPYEQYF.

The chain uses TRBV30 and TRBJ1-2; 8 bases are shared with TRBD1. V lost 7 bases, J lost 6 bases, and 4 bases stayed unmatched. The CDR3 totals 11 residues. The germline V gene has CDR1 GTSNPN and CDR2 SVGIG (reference sequence). CDR3 amino acids: CASLTGDGYTF. CDR3 bases: TGTGCCTCATTGACAGGGGATGGCTACACCTTC.

The chain's CDR3 is CASSFGGKDGYTF. CDR3 coding DNA: TGTGCCAGCAGTTTTGGGGGTAAGGATGGCTACACCTTC. This rearrangement joins TRBV12-3 or TRBV12-4 to TRBJ1-2, with D perhaps matching TRBD1 (5 bases). CDR3 size: 13 residues. V lost 3 bases and J 6 bases, leaving 11 bases between the germline ends.

In its sample, this clonotype was seen a few times. An end of the junction does not agree with germline; a read error may underlie this. The chain joins TRBV11-2 to TRBJ1-1; D is uncertain. The CDR3 loop spans 14 amino acids. Germline CDR1 SGHAT, CDR2 FQNNGV. Here the CDR3 DNA reads TGTGCCAGCAGCCCCCGGACGGGGAACTCTGAAGCTTTCTTT. Its protein product is CASSPRTGNSEAFF.

By its share, this clonotype is medium-sized. The CDR3 loop reads CSATQGRGTGELFF. The CDR3 bases are TGCAGCGCGACCCAGGGTCGGGGGACCGGGGAGCTGTTTTTT. The chain uses TRBV20-1 and TRBJ2-2, with D perhaps TRBD2 (6 bases). Germline assignment: CDR1 DFQATT and CDR2 SNEGSKA (reference sequence). The CDR3 totals 14 residues.

The chain links TRBV11-2 to TRBJ1-2, with TRBD1 matching 8 bases. This CDR3 contains 15 residues. Germline V lookup: CDR1 SGHAT, CDR2 FQNNGV. Germline trimming cut 4 bases from V and 6 bases from J; bases unmatched to any gene: 10. CDR3 sequence: CASSSHTRQGNGYTF. CDR3 nucleotides: TGTGCCAGCAGCTCCCACACAAGACAGGGGAATGGCTACACCTTC.

This clonotype has just a few counts. This sequence joins TRBV19 and TRBJ2-7; TRBD1 or TRBD2 may be the D gene (7 bases each). This CDR3 region has 16 residues. Germline V lookup: CDR1 LNHDA, CDR2 SQIVND (reference sequence). V lost 6 bases to trimming and J lost 2 bases, with 20 bases between them. The DNA for the CDR3 is TGTGCCAGTAGCCCCCAGGGGGGGTCTTTGGCCTACGAGCAGTACTTC. Its translation: CASSPQGGSLAYEQYF.

A remark on this clonotype: A much larger clone is a single base away; this may be a read error. The chain recombines TRBV19 with TRBJ1-1; D might be TRBD1 (5 bases). Germline assignment: CDR1 LNHDA and CDR2 SQIVND (reference sequence). The CDR3 consists of 14 residues. The CDR3, as DNA: TGTGTCAGTAGCAGAGGGACGCCTAACACTGAAGCTTTCTTT. Translated: CVSSRGTPNTEAFF.

This clonotype has a handful of counts. CDR3 bases: TGTGCCAGCAGTGAGGGCACGGTTTATGGCTACACCTTC. Amino acids: CASSEGTVYGYTF. V gene TRBV6-1 combines with J gene TRBJ1-2; D gene ambiguous. From germline, CDR1 is MNHNS and CDR2 SASEGT. The CDR3 is 13 amino acids. The germline V and J ends were trimmed by 3 bases and 5 bases, with 10 bases remaining between them.

This clonotype was picked up a small number of times. The V call is TRBV5-4, the J call TRBJ2-7; possible D gene TRBD2, 6 bases. Germline lookup yields CDR1 SGHNT and CDR2 YYREEE (reference sequence). The CDR3 extends over 13 amino acids. The ends were cut back, 3 bases at V and 7 bases at J, with 14 bases in the middle. The CDR3 DNA is TGTGCCAGCAGCTGGCGGGGTGGAGGGGAGCAGTACTTC. This translates into CASSWRGGGEQYF.

The J gene is TRBJ2-5, the V gene TRBV9; tentative D call: TRBD2 (7 bases). The germline V and J ends were trimmed by 0 bases and 4 bases, with 13 bases remaining between them. Germline V CDR1 and CDR2: SGDLS, YYNGEE. The CDR3 contains 15 residues. The DNA for the CDR3 is TGTGCCAGCAGCGTAGCTCCGGGGGGCGCAGAGACCCAGTACTTC. Its protein is CASSVAPGGAETQYF.

This clonotype ranks as large. J is TRBJ2-5 and V is TRBV6-1; the D call may be TRBD1 or TRBD2 (5 bases each). Trimming pared 6 bases from V and 5 bases from J, leaving 10 bases between. The germline V gene has CDR1 MNHNS and CDR2 SASEGT. The CDR3 has 12 residues. CDR3 nucleotides: TGTGCCAGCAGGAGGGGCGACGAGACCCAGTACTTC. It translates to CASRRGDETQYF.

There are a few counts of this clonotype. This chain uses TRBV18 with TRBJ1-2, with D maybe TRBD1 (6 bases). The CDR3 has 13 amino acids. V was cut by 6 bases and J by 4 bases, with 12 bases left in between. Germline V lookup: CDR1 KGHSH, CDR2 LQKENI. CDR3 amino acids: CASSQGQTYGYTF. Here the CDR3 DNA reads TGTGCCAGCTCTCAAGGACAGACCTATGGCTACACCTTC.